This T cell receptor beta chain was retrieved from a study of cytomegalovirus exposure and HLA in healthy donors. Amplification used 60 Vbeta primers and 13 Jbeta primers. Clones were sequenced by immunoSEQ multiplex PCR, and TCRdb holds only the in-frame ones, with some missing. The sample lists some 150,000 clones, around 75% occurring once. The germline V gene has CDR1 SGHRS and CDR2 YFSETQ. This CDR3 is 14 amino acids long. Trimming left V 1 base short and J 3 bases short, with 8 bases between. Sequences were obtained from PBMCs. The V call is TRBV5-1, the J call TRBJ2-1, with D possibly TRBD1 on 5 matching bases. The clonotype comes from a woman aged 25 to 39 in good health and CMV-seronegative. The CDR3, as DNA: TGCGCCAGCAGCTTGTCCAGGGTCTACAATGAGCAGTTCTTC. This sequence encodes CASSLSRVYNEQFF.